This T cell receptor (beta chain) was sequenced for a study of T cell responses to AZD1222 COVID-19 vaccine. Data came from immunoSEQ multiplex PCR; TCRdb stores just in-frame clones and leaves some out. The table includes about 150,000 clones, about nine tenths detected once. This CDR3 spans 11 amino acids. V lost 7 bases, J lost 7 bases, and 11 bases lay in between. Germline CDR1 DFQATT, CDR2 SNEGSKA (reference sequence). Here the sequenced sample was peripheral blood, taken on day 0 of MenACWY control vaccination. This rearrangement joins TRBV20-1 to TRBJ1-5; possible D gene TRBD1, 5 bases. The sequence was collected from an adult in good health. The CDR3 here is CSGEGKQPQHF. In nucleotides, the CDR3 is TGCAGTGGCGAGGGGAAACAGCCCCAGCATTTT.